This T cell receptor beta chain appears in the sequencing data of a study of Ad26.COV2.S vaccination and SARS-CoV-2 variants. Treatment in this sample: 15 to 20 received Ad26.COV2.S at low or high dose, single or two shots; about five received placebo; per-sample allocation not given. On day 63 after the first injection, vaccine and placebo recipients gave samples. The donor was a Boston adult aged 18-55 years. Study-wide findings and caveats: Vaccine recipients surpassed placebo recipients in spike-specific TCR breadth.

Sequencing used immunoSEQ multiplex PCR; TCRdb keeps in-frame clones, though not all of them. The sample shows 410,000 or so clones, 80% to 95% of them seen only once. Comment on this clone: The antigen is not known.

Specimen: peripheral blood, collected in a trial of Ad26.COV2.S vaccine versus placebo. The receptor was derived from a person between 18 and 60 years old who received the Ad26.COV2.S COVID-19 vaccine or a placebo.

CDR3 in amino acids: CASKEGGGGEKLFF. CDR3 sequence (DNA): TGTGCCAGCAAGGAGGGGGGCGGAGGGGAAAAACTGTTTTTT. The chain employs TRBV2 and TRBJ1-4; possible D gene TRBD1, 6 bases. The germline V gene has CDR1 SNHLY and CDR2 FYNNEI. The CDR3 is made up of 14 amino acids. V dropped 7 bases and J dropped 8 bases, with 17 bases sitting between them.